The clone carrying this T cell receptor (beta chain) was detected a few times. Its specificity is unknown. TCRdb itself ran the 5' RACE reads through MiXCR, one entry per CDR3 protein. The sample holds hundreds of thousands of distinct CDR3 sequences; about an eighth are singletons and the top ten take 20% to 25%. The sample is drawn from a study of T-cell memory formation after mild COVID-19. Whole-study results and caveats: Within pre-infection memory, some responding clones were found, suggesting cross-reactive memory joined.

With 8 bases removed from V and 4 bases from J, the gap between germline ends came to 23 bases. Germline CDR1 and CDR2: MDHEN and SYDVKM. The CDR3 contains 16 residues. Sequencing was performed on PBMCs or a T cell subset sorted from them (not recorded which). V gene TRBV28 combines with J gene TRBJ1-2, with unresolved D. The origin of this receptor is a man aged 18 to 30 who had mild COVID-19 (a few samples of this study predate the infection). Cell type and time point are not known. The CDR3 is CASRMRAGRGSYGYTF. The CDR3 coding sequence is TGTGCCAGCCGTATGCGGGCAGGACGGGGAAGCTATGGCTACACCTTC.